The T cell receptor (beta chain) under discussion was sequenced for a study of spatial heterogeneity in lung cancer (dated by TCRdb to the late 2010s). For the wider study: Beta-chain transcripts were consistently detected in greater numbers than alpha-chain transcripts, which likely reflected higher beta-chain transcript abundance. The study linked features of the TCR repertoire to counts of nonsynonymous mutations, which were determined by whole-exome sequencing of tumor tissue. Both alpha and beta chains were TCR-sequenced in samples taken at surgery, namely 220 tumor regions, 62 to 70 matched nontumor lung samples and 45 to 60 PBMC samples. In non-small cell lung cancer, the study quantitatively compared TCR alpha and beta repertoires across several tumor regions, matched nontumor lung, and blood. In the raw uncorrected reads, each unique combination of TCR and UMI appeared more than ten times on average.

Reading the label with the study, this specimen's time point is: sample taken at primary tumor resection. TCR sequencing used whole RNA extracted from tumor and nontumor lung tissue, or from cryopreserved PBMC samples, without cell sorting. Donors were around 69 patients with early-stage, untreated non-small cell lung cancer from the lung TRACERx cohort. Patients were selected for TCR sequencing only if sufficient RNA was available from at least two tumor regions. Here is what the overall study found, with its caveats: Ubiquitous expanded tumor TCRs were detected in blood more often at tumor resection than at routine follow-up. Confirming at a functional level the hypothesis that regional TCRs recognize regional mutations was considered to require additional single-cell paired TCR alpha and beta sequencing.

As to this clonotype: The specificity of this receptor is unknown. No much larger clone is present one base from it, and per-base qualities are unavailable.

Library preparation employed 5' RACE. TCRdb shows the sequencer as NextSeq 500. The TCR library protocol attached a unique molecular identifier to each TCR cDNA molecule to allow correction of PCR and sequencing errors. The authors' analysis ran thus. Decombinator tools were used for TCR identification, UMI-based error correction and CDR3 extraction. Expanded TCRs were defined as those above a frequency of 2 per 1,000, corresponding to the top 1% of the tumor frequency distribution. Each repertoire was subsampled 100 times to 5,000 TCRs, after which Renyi diversity was computed with the R vegan package. CDR3 similarity networks were constructed using string-kernel similarity of amino acid triplets, with links drawn between CDR3s whose pairwise similarity was above 0.82. The public reads were quality trimmed at Q25 with fastp and then assembled into clones with MiXCR by TCRdb, keeping productive beta chains. Entries are consolidated by CDR3 protein sequence, retaining the most common genes and DNA. These V and J calls originate from TCRdb's pipeline instead of the authors' own analysis. The sample includes over 90,000 distinct CDR3 sequences, with under 9% observed a single time. Of the sample, about 7% falls within the top ten clones.

The sample was PBMCs, taken at surgery. The receptor was isolated from a male donor with early-stage non-small cell lung cancer.

The sequence in DNA is TGTGCCACCAGCAGTGGCGGACAGTTCCAAGAGACCCAGTACTTC. Its protein is CATSSGGQFQETQYF. Here the chain combines TRBV15 and TRBJ2-5; D gene: possibly TRBD1, on 6 matching bases. V sheds 3 bases and J sheds 1 base, leaving 12 bases between their ends. The CDR3, cysteine through phenylalanine, is 15 amino acids long. The only DNA kept is the CDR3, 45 bases in frame from the first base. The germline V gene (reference sequence) provides CDR1 LNHNV and CDR2 YYDKDF.